A selection of T cell receptor beta chains follows, all from one sample in a study of regulatory T cells in long-lasting Graves disease. TCRdb re-called the multiplex PCR reads with MiXCR, one entry per CDR3 protein. The profile shows approximately 500,000 distinct CDR3 sequences, under 25% of them singletons. The sample consisted of peripheral blood mononuclear cells (PBMCs), taken when the disease was refractory, from a patient treated with antithyroid drugs. Receptors were obtained from a female donor with Graves disease. Each CDR3 is given with its conserved first and last residue. Each record gives: V gene, J gene, D gene, clone size, CDR3 protein, CDR3 DNA. A D gene is named only where the DNA matches it firmly. Clone sizes are given selectively: once, few, many, or a class where the clone is expanded.

v_gene: TRBV29-1; j_gene: TRBJ2-3; d_gene: NA; abundance: NA; CDR3aa: CSVDGGASTDTQYF; CDR3nt: TGCAGCGTTGATGGGGGGGCTAGCACAGATACGCAGTATTTT
v_gene: TRBV5-1; j_gene: TRBJ2-4; d_gene: TRBD1; abundance: NA; CDR3aa: CASSLGGQAAKNIQYF; CDR3nt: TGCGCCAGCAGCTTGGGAGGACAGGCAGCCAAAAACATTCAGTACTTC
v_gene: TRBV20-1; j_gene: TRBJ2-7; d_gene: TRBD2; abundance: NA; CDR3aa: CSARAGTSLFEQYF; CDR3nt: TGCAGTGCGCGGGCCGGGACTAGCTTGTTCGAGCAGTACTTC
v_gene: TRBV7-6; j_gene: TRBJ2-2; d_gene: TRBD2; abundance: many; CDR3aa: CASSTGGDTGELFF; CDR3nt: TGTGCCAGCAGCACGGGGGGGGACACCGGGGAGCTGTTTTTT
v_gene: TRBV20-1; j_gene: TRBJ2-3; d_gene: NA; abundance: few; CDR3aa: CSARASTDTQYF; CDR3nt: TGCAGTGCTAGGGCTTCAACAGATACGCAGTATTTT
v_gene: TRBV15; j_gene: TRBJ2-7; d_gene: TRBD2; abundance: few; CDR3aa: CATSRGTSWGNEQYF; CDR3nt: TGTGCCACCAGCAGAGGGACTAGCTGGGGTAACGAGCAGTACTTC
v_gene: TRBV5-1; j_gene: TRBJ2-1; d_gene: TRBD1; abundance: once; CDR3aa: CASSLGTGRDEQFF; CDR3nt: TGCGCCAGCAGCTTGGGGACAGGAAGGGATGAGCAGTTCTTC
v_gene: TRBV28; j_gene: TRBJ1-2; d_gene: NA; abundance: many; CDR3aa: CATVPLAGRRSNYGYTF; CDR3nt: TGTGCCACCGTTCCCTTGGCCGGGAGACGCTCTAACTATGGCTACACCTTC
v_gene: TRBV18; j_gene: TRBJ1-4; d_gene: NA; abundance: NA; CDR3aa: CASSPAGTTNEKLFF; CDR3nt: TGTGCCAGCTCACCAGCCGGGACAACTAATGAAAAACTGTTTTTT
v_gene: TRBV7-9; j_gene: TRBJ1-1; d_gene: NA; abundance: few; CDR3aa: CASSWYQGMNTEAFF; CDR3nt: TGTGCCAGCTCCTGGTACCAGGGTATGAACACTGAAGCTTTCTTT
v_gene: TRBV5-1; j_gene: TRBJ1-2; d_gene: NA; abundance: few; CDR3aa: CASSLADSILDYTF; CDR3nt: TGCGCCAGCAGCTTGGCCGATTCAATCCTGGACTACACCTTC
v_gene: TRBV28; j_gene: TRBJ1-4; d_gene: TRBD1; abundance: many; CDR3aa: CASSPQGTGEKLFF; CDR3nt: TGTGCCAGCAGTCCACAGGGGACGGGGGAAAAACTGTTTTTT
v_gene: TRBV20-1; j_gene: TRBJ2-7; d_gene: TRBD2; abundance: few; CDR3aa: CSARAGGPGYEQYF; CDR3nt: TGCAGTGCTAGAGCGGGAGGGCCGGGCTACGAGCAGTACTTC
v_gene: TRBV5-1; j_gene: TRBJ2-6; d_gene: NA; abundance: NA; CDR3aa: CASSLSVGTGANVLTF; CDR3nt: TGCGCCAGCAGCTTGTCCGTCGGGACTGGGGCCAACGTCCTGACTTTC
v_gene: TRBV19; j_gene: TRBJ1-1; d_gene: NA; abundance: few; CDR3aa: CASSTVPRPTLNTEAFF; CDR3nt: TGTGCCAGTAGTACCGTTCCCAGGCCGACGTTGAACACTGAAGCTTTCTTT
v_gene: TRBV5-8; j_gene: TRBJ1-1; d_gene: NA; abundance: NA; CDR3aa: CASSLMGGEAFF; CDR3nt: TGTGCCAGCAGCTTGATGGGGGGTGAAGCTTTCTTT
v_gene: TRBV12-3/TRBV12-4; j_gene: TRBJ2-2; d_gene: TRBD2; abundance: few; CDR3aa: CASTRRAGGNTGELFF; CDR3nt: TGTGCCAGCACCCGGAGAGCGGGGGGAAACACCGGGGAGCTGTTTTTT
v_gene: TRBV28; j_gene: TRBJ2-4; d_gene: NA; abundance: many; CDR3aa: CASRGQPLAKNIQYF; CDR3nt: TGTGCCAGCAGAGGACAGCCTCTAGCCAAAAACATTCAGTACTTC
v_gene: TRBV28; j_gene: TRBJ2-2; d_gene: NA; abundance: many; CDR3aa: CASSSSLWGTGELFF; CDR3nt: TGTGCCAGCAGTTCCTCTCTCTGGGGCACCGGGGAGCTGTTTTTT
v_gene: TRBV6-2/TRBV6-3; j_gene: TRBJ2-4; d_gene: NA; abundance: many; CDR3aa: CASSGGTLSLAKNIQYF; CDR3nt: TGTGCCAGCAGTGGAGGGACCCTGTCTTTAGCCAAAAACATTCAGTACTTC
v_gene: TRBV7-2; j_gene: TRBJ2-2; d_gene: TRBD2; abundance: NA; CDR3aa: CASSYKAGTTENTGTSGIAGELFF; CDR3nt: TGTGCCAGCAGCTACAAAGCAGGGACCACGGAAAATACCGGGACTAGCGGGATCGCCGGGGAGCTGTTTTTT
v_gene: TRBV19; j_gene: TRBJ2-3; d_gene: NA; abundance: once; CDR3aa: CASSMVEGLVDTQYF; CDR3nt: TGTGCCAGTAGTATGGTTGAGGGGCTAGTAGATACGCAGTATTTT
v_gene: TRBV20-1; j_gene: TRBJ1-1; d_gene: TRBD1; abundance: few; CDR3aa: CSAGTDTEAFF; CDR3nt: TGCAGTGCCGGGACAGACACTGAAGCTTTCTTT
v_gene: TRBV12-3/TRBV12-4; j_gene: TRBJ2-2; d_gene: NA; abundance: many; CDR3aa: CASSPDGSYTGELFF; CDR3nt: TGTGCCAGCAGTCCGGACGGATCTTACACCGGGGAGCTGTTTTTT
v_gene: TRBV7-2; j_gene: TRBJ2-2; d_gene: NA; abundance: NA; CDR3aa: CASSQGPSRTGELFF; CDR3nt: TGTGCCAGCAGCCAGGGACCATCCCGCACCGGGGAGCTGTTTTTT
v_gene: TRBV28; j_gene: TRBJ1-1; d_gene: NA; abundance: NA; CDR3aa: CASSYVNAEAFF; CDR3nt: TGTGCCAGCAGTTACGTTAACGCTGAAGCTTTCTTT
v_gene: TRBV7-2; j_gene: TRBJ2-7; d_gene: NA; abundance: NA; CDR3aa: CASSLRLEGAYEQYF; CDR3nt: TGTGCCAGCAGCTTAAGGCTCGAGGGGGCCTACGAGCAGTACTTC
v_gene: TRBV19; j_gene: TRBJ2-5; d_gene: NA; abundance: NA; CDR3aa: CASKSADKETQYF; CDR3nt: TGTGCCAGTAAGTCCGCTGACAAAGAGACCCAGTACTTC
v_gene: TRBV28; j_gene: TRBJ1-1; d_gene: NA; abundance: many; CDR3aa: CASSPTGIGTTEAFF; CDR3nt: TGTGCCAGCAGTCCCACGGGGATTGGAACCACTGAAGCTTTCTTT
v_gene: TRBV12-3/TRBV12-4; j_gene: TRBJ2-5; d_gene: NA; abundance: many; CDR3aa: CASSSERLQETQYF; CDR3nt: TGTGCCAGCAGTTCCGAGCGGTTGCAAGAGACCCAGTACTTC
v_gene: TRBV30; j_gene: TRBJ2-4; d_gene: NA; abundance: NA; CDR3aa: CAWSVLGGLAKNIQYF; CDR3nt: TGTGCCTGGAGTGTACTCGGGGGGCTAGCCAAAAACATTCAGTACTTC
v_gene: TRBV6-2/TRBV6-3; j_gene: TRBJ2-7; d_gene: NA; abundance: few; CDR3aa: CASSYPGSFGEQYF; CDR3nt: TGTGCCAGCAGTTACCCGGGGTCCTTCGGCGAGCAGTACTTC
v_gene: TRBV13; j_gene: TRBJ1-5; d_gene: NA; abundance: many; CDR3aa: CASARGGRSNQPQHF; CDR3nt: TGTGCCAGCGCAAGGGGGGGAAGAAGTAATCAGCCCCAGCATTTT
v_gene: TRBV10-3; j_gene: TRBJ1-4; d_gene: TRBD1; abundance: many; CDR3aa: CAISEYGPGQRNEKLFF; CDR3nt: TGTGCCATCAGTGAGTATGGGCCGGGACAGAGAAATGAAAAACTGTTTTTT
v_gene: TRBV28; j_gene: TRBJ2-7; d_gene: TRBD1; abundance: many; CDR3aa: CASSLMRTGGQTAYEQYF; CDR3nt: TGTGCCAGCAGTTTAATGAGGACAGGGGGGCAAACCGCCTACGAGCAGTACTTC
v_gene: TRBV19; j_gene: TRBJ1-1; d_gene: NA; abundance: NA; CDR3aa: CASSIRHQGDTEAFF; CDR3nt: TGTGCCAGTAGTATCAGACACCAAGGGGACACTGAAGCTTTCTTT
v_gene: TRBV28; j_gene: TRBJ1-1; d_gene: NA; abundance: many; CDR3aa: CASSLTSPDEAFF; CDR3nt: TGTGCCAGCAGTTTAACAAGTCCCGATGAAGCTTTCTTT
v_gene: TRBV5-1; j_gene: TRBJ1-1; d_gene: TRBD1; abundance: few; CDR3aa: CASSFHTGGTEAFF; CDR3nt: TGCGCCAGCAGCTTTCATACAGGGGGCACTGAAGCTTTCTTT
v_gene: TRBV6-1; j_gene: TRBJ1-2; d_gene: NA; abundance: few; CDR3aa: CASSLMSTGGTF; CDR3nt: TGTGCCAGCAGTCTGATGTCGACAGGCGGGACCTTC
v_gene: TRBV5-5; j_gene: TRBJ1-6; d_gene: NA; abundance: NA; CDR3aa: CASSFEGSDSPLHF; CDR3nt: TGTGCCAGCAGCTTTGAGGGGTCTGATTCACCCCTCCACTTT
v_gene: TRBV28; j_gene: TRBJ2-3; d_gene: NA; abundance: few; CDR3aa: CASTLLGQSTDTQYF; CDR3nt: TGTGCCAGCACCCTTCTAGGACAGAGCACAGATACGCAGTATTTT
v_gene: TRBV7-2; j_gene: TRBJ2-2; d_gene: NA; abundance: many; CDR3aa: CASSPQRLNTGELFF; CDR3nt: TGTGCCAGCAGCCCCCAGCGGCTGAACACCGGGGAGCTGTTTTTT
v_gene: TRBV7-3; j_gene: TRBJ2-7; d_gene: NA; abundance: few; CDR3aa: CASSFSGGGDEQYF; CDR3nt: TGTGCCAGCAGCTTCTCGGGGGGCGGCGACGAGCAGTACTTC
v_gene: TRBV11-1; j_gene: TRBJ2-3; d_gene: NA; abundance: NA; CDR3aa: CASHVHPEGGFTDTQYF; CDR3nt: TGTGCCAGCCATGTCCATCCCGAGGGGGGATTCACAGATACGCAGTATTTT
v_gene: TRBV18; j_gene: TRBJ1-4; d_gene: NA; abundance: NA; CDR3aa: CASSPSGGFDEKLFF; CDR3nt: TGTGCCAGCTCACCAAGTGGGGGCTTCGATGAAAAACTGTTTTTT
v_gene: TRBV28; j_gene: TRBJ2-4; d_gene: NA; abundance: NA; CDR3aa: CASSLLALRRGIGSPKNIQYF; CDR3nt: TGTGCCAGCAGTTTATTGGCTCTTCGGAGGGGGATAGGGTCGCCCAAAAACATTCAGTACTTC
v_gene: TRBV5-1; j_gene: TRBJ1-1; d_gene: TRBD1; abundance: NA; CDR3aa: CASSFRTGANTEAFF; CDR3nt: TGCGCCAGCAGCTTTCGGACAGGGGCAAACACTGAAGCTTTCTTT
v_gene: TRBV20-1; j_gene: TRBJ2-7; d_gene: NA; abundance: few; CDR3aa: CSARDIYEQYF; CDR3nt: TGCAGTGCTAGAGATATCTACGAGCAGTACTTC
v_gene: TRBV20-1; j_gene: TRBJ1-1; d_gene: TRBD1; abundance: once; CDR3aa: CSAQRGRTEAFF; CDR3nt: TGCAGTGCGCAAAGGGGGCGGACTGAAGCTTTCTTT
v_gene: TRBV5-1; j_gene: TRBJ1-6; d_gene: TRBD1; abundance: many; CDR3aa: CASSLGTGIYNSPLHF; CDR3nt: TGCGCCAGCAGCCTAGGGACAGGAATTTATAATTCACCCCTCCACTTT
v_gene: TRBV2; j_gene: TRBJ2-7; d_gene: NA; abundance: many; CDR3aa: CASSPSGYEQYF; CDR3nt: TGTGCCAGCAGCCCCAGTGGCTACGAGCAGTACTTC
v_gene: TRBV19; j_gene: TRBJ2-6; d_gene: TRBD2; abundance: few; CDR3aa: CASSKTSSVSGANVLTF; CDR3nt: TGTGCCAGTAGTAAGACTAGCTCGGTCTCTGGGGCCAACGTCCTGACTTTC
v_gene: TRBV5-6; j_gene: TRBJ1-6; d_gene: TRBD1; abundance: NA; CDR3aa: CASSLAWARGGHSPLHF; CDR3nt: TGTGCCAGCAGCTTAGCGTGGGCCAGGGGGGGACATTCACCCCTCCACTTT
v_gene: TRBV20-1; j_gene: TRBJ1-2; d_gene: TRBD1; abundance: few; CDR3aa: CSARGTGGDYGYTF; CDR3nt: TGCAGTGCTAGGGGTACAGGGGGCGACTATGGCTACACCTTC
v_gene: TRBV10-3; j_gene: TRBJ1-5; d_gene: NA; abundance: many; CDR3aa: CAIRAGVNQPQHF; CDR3nt: TGTGCCATCAGGGCAGGGGTTAATCAGCCCCAGCATTTT
v_gene: TRBV7-9; j_gene: TRBJ1-5; d_gene: NA; abundance: few; CDR3aa: CASSRSINQPQHF; CDR3nt: TGTGCCAGCAGCCGATCGATCAATCAGCCCCAGCATTTT
v_gene: TRBV28; j_gene: TRBJ2-1; d_gene: NA; abundance: few; CDR3aa: CASSLMGGLNEQFF; CDR3nt: TGTGCCAGCAGTTTGATGGGGGGCCTCAATGAGCAGTTCTTC
v_gene: TRBV3-1; j_gene: TRBJ2-6; d_gene: TRBD1; abundance: few; CDR3aa: CASSPTATGRLEVGANVLTF; CDR3nt: TGTGCCAGCAGCCCAACTGCGACAGGGCGCTTGGAAGTCGGGGCCAACGTCCTGACTTTC
v_gene: TRBV7-2; j_gene: TRBJ1-2; d_gene: NA; abundance: many; CDR3aa: CASSPEASHYGYTF; CDR3nt: TGTGCCAGCAGCCCGGAGGCCAGTCACTATGGCTACACCTTC
v_gene: TRBV11-2; j_gene: TRBJ2-7; d_gene: TRBD2; abundance: many; CDR3aa: CASSLELAGGLVYEQYF; CDR3nt: TGTGCCAGCAGCTTGGAGCTAGCGGGGGGGCTGGTCTACGAGCAGTACTTC